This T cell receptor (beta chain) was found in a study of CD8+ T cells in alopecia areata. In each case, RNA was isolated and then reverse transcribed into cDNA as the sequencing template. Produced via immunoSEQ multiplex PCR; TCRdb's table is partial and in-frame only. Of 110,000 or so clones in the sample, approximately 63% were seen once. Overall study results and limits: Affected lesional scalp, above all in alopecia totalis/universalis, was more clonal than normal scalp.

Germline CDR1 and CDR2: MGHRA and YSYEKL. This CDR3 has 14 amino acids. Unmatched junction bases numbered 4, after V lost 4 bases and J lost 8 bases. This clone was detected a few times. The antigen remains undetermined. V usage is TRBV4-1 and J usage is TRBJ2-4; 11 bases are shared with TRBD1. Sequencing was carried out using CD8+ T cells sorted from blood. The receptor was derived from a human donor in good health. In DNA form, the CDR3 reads TGCGCCAGCAGCCCCCCGGGACAGGGGGACATTCAGTACTTC. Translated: CASSPPGQGDIQYF.